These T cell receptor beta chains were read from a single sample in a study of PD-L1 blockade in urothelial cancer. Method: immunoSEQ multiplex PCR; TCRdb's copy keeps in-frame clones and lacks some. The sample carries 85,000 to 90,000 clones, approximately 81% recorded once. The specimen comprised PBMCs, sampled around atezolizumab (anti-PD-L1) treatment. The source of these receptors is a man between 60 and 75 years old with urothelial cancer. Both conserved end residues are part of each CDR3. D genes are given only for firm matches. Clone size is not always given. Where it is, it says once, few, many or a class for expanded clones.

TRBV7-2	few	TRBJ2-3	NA	TGTGCCAGCAGCTTAGGTGACTTTGTCACAGATACGCAGTATTTT	CASSLGDFVTDTQYF
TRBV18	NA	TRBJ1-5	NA	TGTGCCAGCTCACCACCGACGGCAGGTGACAATCAGCCCCAGCATTTT	CASSPPTAGDNQPQHF
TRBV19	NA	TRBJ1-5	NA	TGTGCCAGTAGAGCGCTTTCTCAGCCCCAGCATTTT	CASRALSQPQHF
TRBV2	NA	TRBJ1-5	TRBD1	TGTGCCAGCAGTGATAATTTGGGACAGGGTCGTAATCAGCCCCAGCATTTT	CASSDNLGQGRNQPQHF
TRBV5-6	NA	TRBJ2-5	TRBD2	TGTGCCAGCAGCTTCCCCGGGACTAGCAACCAAGAGACCCAGTACTTC	CASSFPGTSNQETQYF
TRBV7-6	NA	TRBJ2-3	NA	TGTGCCAGCAGCGATGACATCTTTCCCACAGATACGCAGTATTTT	CASSDDIFPTDTQYF
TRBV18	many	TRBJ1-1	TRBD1	TGTGCCAGCTCACAGGACAGGGGGCGGTTGGGCACTGAAGCTTTCTTT	CASSQDRGRLGTEAFF
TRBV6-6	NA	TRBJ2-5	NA	TGTGCCAGCAGTTACTCACATAACCAAGAGACCCAGTACTTC	CASSYSHNQETQYF
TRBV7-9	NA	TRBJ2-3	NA	TGTGCCAGCAGCTTAGATGGGGGCCCAGATACGCAGTATTTT	CASSLDGGPDTQYF
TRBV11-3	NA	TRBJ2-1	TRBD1	TGTGCCAGCAGCCTCCGACAGGGGGTCAATGAGCAGTTCTTC	CASSLRQGVNEQFF
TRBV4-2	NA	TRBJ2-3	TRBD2	TGTGCCAGCAGCCAAGATTGGCTAGCGGGAGAAGTAATTGCAGATACGCAGTATTTT	CASSQDWLAGEVIADTQYF
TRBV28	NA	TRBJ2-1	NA	TGTGCCAGCAGTTCAAGCTGGTATGAGCAGTTCTTC	CASSSSWYEQFF
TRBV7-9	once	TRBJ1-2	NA	TGTGCCAGCAGCTTAGTGGGCAGGGATTTTGGCTACACCTTC	CASSLVGRDFGYTF
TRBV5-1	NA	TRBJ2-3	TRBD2	TGCGCCAGCAGCTTGGATGGGACTAGCGGGGGAGGGACAGATACGCAGTATTTT	CASSLDGTSGGGTDTQYF
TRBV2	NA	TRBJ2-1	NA	TGTGCCAGCATATTCGCGACTCCCGTCGATGAGCAGTTCTTC	CASIFATPVDEQFF
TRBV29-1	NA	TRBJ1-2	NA	TGCAGCGTTGGAGGACAAGGTCAAGGCTACACCTTC	CSVGGQGQGYTF
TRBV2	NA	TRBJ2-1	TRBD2	TGTGCCAGCAGGAGACTAGCGGGAGTCAATGAGCAGTTCTTC	CASRRLAGVNEQFF
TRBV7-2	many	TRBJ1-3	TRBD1	TGTGCCAGCAGCCTGACAGGGGGTTTCTCTGGAAACACCATATATTTT	CASSLTGGFSGNTIYF
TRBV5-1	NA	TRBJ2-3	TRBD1	TGCGCCAGCACCCGCGGGGGACAGGGGGCGTCAGATACGCAGTATTTT	CASTRGGQGASDTQYF